Included here is one T cell receptor beta chain sequence, with context. The table lists this clone with a few counts. The specificity of this receptor is unknown. Base-call qualities are not available, and no considerably larger clone is one nucleotide away. This record belongs to a study of blood T cell repertoires in COVID-19 (dated by TCRdb to 2018 to 2021). Background for the entire study: The collaborator samples originated in the United States, Italy and Spain and spanned the acute and convalescent phases of COVID-19. The repertoires were made available in a free public database intended to serve as a resource for research on the immune response to SARS-CoV-2. The samples were drawn from the first 160 participants of the ongoing ImmuneRACE study and from 1,254 subjects provided by 6 global collaborators. The prospective study material was composed of cDNA or gDNA derived from T cells, B-cell-depleted T cells, or PBMCs. Nearly every sample came with metadata listing a de-identified subject ID, COVID-19 status, age in years and sex. HLA class I and class II types, where available, came from metadata supplied by the sample provider rather than from assay-based typing. Subjects who had been exposed to COVID-19, were actively infected with it, or had recovered from it provided the deeply sampled blood TCRbeta repertoires that made up the dataset.

TCRbeta CDR3 regions were amplified from genomic DNA by means of the immunoSEQ Assay, a bias-controlled multiplex PCR. The original methods were these. Nucleated cell counts per sample were estimated from amplification of reference gene primers within the assay. To quantify the absolute abundance of each unique TCRbeta CDR3 rearrangement, sequence reads were collapsed and filtered. For each sample, productive Simpson clonality was calculated as the square root of Simpson's diversity index over productive rearrangements. TCRdb re-hosts the immuneACCESS table, in-frame sequences only. Its copies lack some clones; in the studies checked, an unresolved V gene accounts for under half of them, and the cause for the rest is not known. V and J calls and clone size follow that table, whereas D and trimming were derived from the DNA. Recorded for this sample are roughly 260,000 clones; around 90% of them occurred a single time. The ten largest make up about 2.5% of the sample.

On the study overall, not on this receptor specifically: How much clinical and demographic metadata was included differed by source and by participant, and the metadata was provided uncurated.

In Seattle, one collaborating source enrolled patients while the infection was active and tracked those patients longitudinally over the course of disease. Each collaborating institution followed its own protocols to collect whole blood in K2EDTA tubes. For TCRbeta analysis, collaborators shipped samples as frozen whole blood, isolated PBMCs, or DNA extracted from either of those sample types. This receptor was taken from a person under 30 with COVID-19, enrolled during active disease. Material for sequencing was peripheral blood.

The nucleotide sequence reads as follows: TGTGCCAGCAGTTACCGTACAGGCAAGAACACTGAAGCTTTCTTT. This translates into CASSYRTGKNTEAFF. The rearrangement joined TRBV6-6 to TRBJ1-1; a tentative D call is TRBD1 (5 bases match). CDR1 and CDR2 are drawn from the germline V gene (reference sequence): MNHNY, SVGAGI. There are 15 amino acids in the CDR3, from cysteine to phenylalanine inclusive. The DNA shown is the 45-base CDR3, in frame from base 1. The junction shows trimming of 2 bases on V and 1 base on J, plus 11 bases between the germline ends.